A single sample gave rise to the 7 T cell receptor beta chains below, sequenced in a study of T cell responses to AZD1222 COVID-19 vaccine. Assay: immunoSEQ multiplex PCR; the TCRdb copy retains only in-frame clones and omits some. This table holds tens of thousands of clones, approximately 88% found once. The sequencing here drew on peripheral blood, taken 28 days after the second AZD1222 dose. Every receptor here comes from an adult who received the AZD1222 COVID-19 vaccine.

The chain links TRBV3-1 (or the pseudogene TRBV3-2) to TRBJ2-2; D gene unclear. Looked up from germline, CDR1 is LGHDT and CDR2 is YNNKEL (reference sequence). The V gene lost 4 bases and the J gene lost 7 bases, with 16 bases spanning the gap. The CDR3 spans 15 residues. CDR3 DNA: TGTGCCAGCAGCCCGACCGGGTCTGGTGGCGGGGAGCTGTTTTTT. It yields the protein CASSPTGSGGGELFF.

The chain links TRBV1 to TRBJ2-1; TRBD2, the table's D call, lacks a check against the DNA. TRBV1 is termed a pseudogene. This CDR3 is 15 amino acids long. The CDR3 loop is CTSSRAKSSYNEQFF. The CDR3 nucleotides are TGCACCAGCAGCCGAGCGAAGAGCTCCTACAATGAGCAGTTCTTC.

The chain employs TRBV27 and TRBJ2-7; 7 nucleotides align to TRBD1. CDR1 and CDR2 (germline): MNHEY, SMNVEV (reference sequence). Trimming cost V 6 bases and J 2 bases; bases outside gene matches: 7. This CDR3 is 14 amino acids long. CDR3 residues: CASSRDRSPYEQYF. Here the CDR3 DNA reads TGTGCCAGCAGCAGGGACAGATCCCCCTACGAGCAGTACTTC.

CDR3: CASSSDRDEEQYF. CDR3 DNA sequence: TGTGCCAGCAGCTCGGACAGGGATGAGGAGCAGTACTTC. The rearrangement joins TRBV7-3 to TRBJ2-7; 8 positions agree with TRBD1. CDR3 length equals 13 residues. Germline V lookup: CDR1 SGHTA, CDR2 FQGTGA. With V trimmed by 4 bases and J by 7 bases, 6 bases remained unmatched.

The sample holds a few counts of this clone. The chain links TRBV29-1 to TRBJ1-4, with D maybe TRBD1 (5 bases). V shed 6 bases and J shed 8 bases, with 7 bases lying between them. Germline CDR1 and CDR2: SQVTM and ANQGSEA. The CDR3 is 10 residues long. The CDR3 nucleotides read TGCAGCGTGAGGGGAGAAAAACTGTTTTTT. As protein: CSVRGEKLFF.

The CDR3 spells CATSRAGQGVAGYTF. CDR3 sequence (DNA): TGTGCCACCAGCAGAGCCGGACAGGGGGTAGCTGGCTACACCTTC. The rearrangement joins TRBV15 to TRBJ1-2, with 10 bases aligning to TRBD1. The CDR3 has 15 residues. Germline V gene data show CDR1 as LNHNV and CDR2 as YYDKDF (reference sequence). Trimming cost V 1 base and J 7 bases; bases outside gene matches: 6.

This clone was detected once. The rearrangement joins TRBV9 to TRBJ2-1; D possibly corresponds to TRBD2 (6 bases). This CDR3 comprises 15 residues. V lost 4 bases, J lost 0 bases, and 11 bases lay in between. Per the germline V gene, CDR1 is SGDLS and CDR2 is YYNGEE. The CDR3, as DNA: TGTGCCAGCAGCATCAGCGGGTTCTCCTACAATGAGCAGTTCTTC. Encoded protein: CASSISGFSYNEQFF.